These 31 T cell receptor beta chains were all obtained from the same sample, sequenced in a study of T cell responses to AZD1222 COVID-19 vaccine. The protocol was immunoSEQ multiplex PCR, while the TCRdb copy is restricted to in-frame clones and leaves out a portion. Here the sample spans more than 120,000 clones, about 92% being singletons. The sequenced sample was peripheral blood, obtained 28 days after the second AZD1222 dose. These TCRs come from an adult who received the AZD1222 COVID-19 vaccine.

The gene calls are TRBV6-5 and TRBJ1-1, with a possible D match to TRBD1 (6 bases). The V gene lost 2 bases and the J gene lost 5 bases, with 15 bases spanning the gap. From germline, CDR1 is MNHEY and CDR2 SVGAGI. This CDR3 contains 15 residues. CDR3 sequence (DNA): TGTGCCAGCAGTTACCAACGGGGGGCGGGTACTGAAGCTTTCTTT. The encoded protein is CASSYQRGAGTEAFF.

The rearrangement joins TRBV28 to TRBJ2-2, with D perhaps matching TRBD2 (5 bases). V was trimmed by 1 base and J by 3 bases, leaving 15 bases between them. The CDR3 sequence is 17 residues long. In germline, CDR1 is MDHEN, CDR2 SYDVKM. The CDR3 nucleotides read TGTGCCAGCAGTTTATCCCCAGGAAGCGGTGACACCGGGGAGCTGTTTTTT. Its translation is CASSLSPGSGDTGELFF.

The chain is built from TRBV4-3 and TRBJ2-7; 7 bases are a match to TRBD1. The CDR3 is 15 residues long. With V trimmed by 0 bases and J by 11 bases, 13 bases remained unmatched. Germline lookup yields CDR1 LGHNA and CDR2 YSLEER. CDR3 sequence: CASSQDLLTPGGEYF. The CDR3 DNA is TGCGCCAGCAGCCAAGATCTATTAACGCCAGGGGGAGAGTACTTC.

The rearrangement joins TRBV6-2 or TRBV6-3 to TRBJ2-2; D unresolved. The CDR3 loop spans 13 amino acids. Germline lookup yields CDR1 MNHEY and CDR2 SVGEGT. V was trimmed by 3 bases and J by 3 bases, leaving 5 bases between them. In DNA form, the CDR3 reads TGTGCCAGCAGTTATGGTTACACCGGGGAGCTGTTTTTT. Amino acids: CASSYGYTGELFF.

V is TRBV9 and J is TRBJ2-2; possibly TRBD1 or TRBD2 for D (6 bases each). Germline assignment: CDR1 SGDLS and CDR2 YYNGEE. The CDR3 contains 16 residues. The V and J ends lost 3 bases and 5 bases respectively, with 17 bases between them. The DNA of the CDR3 is TGTGCCAGCAGCGCCCCCGGGAAAGGGGGGACCGGGGAGCTGTTTTTT. It yields the protein CASSAPGKGGTGELFF.

The chain recombines TRBV27 with TRBJ2-1; D tentatively reads TRBD1 or TRBD2 (5 bases each). Germline-derived CDR1 and CDR2 are MNHEY and SMNVEV (reference sequence). V was pared by 0 bases and J by 9 bases, with 12 bases between. The CDR3 covers 14 residues. CDR3 amino acids: CASSLSGTTGEQFF. CDR3 bases: TGTGCCAGCAGTTTATCTGGGACCACCGGTGAGCAGTTCTTC.

CDR3 sequence reads: CAWNSPGGYEQYF. The CDR3 DNA reads TGTGCCTGGAACAGTCCAGGGGGCTACGAGCAGTACTTC. This sequence joins TRBV30 and TRBJ2-7, with 7 bases matching TRBD1. The germline V gene encodes CDR1 GTSNPN and CDR2 SVGIG (reference sequence). V was clipped by 4 bases and J by 3 bases; unmatched bases: 6. This CDR3 contains 13 residues.

The J gene is TRBJ2-3, the V gene TRBV7-9; 8 bases are a match to TRBD1. J lost 0 bases, V lost 5 bases, and 7 bases had no gene match. In germline, CDR1 is SEHNR, CDR2 FQNEAQ (reference sequence). This CDR3 is built from 16 residues. The CDR3 DNA follows: TGTGCCAGCAGCCTGGGCTGGACAGGGAGCACAGATACGCAGTATTTT. Translation gives CASSLGWTGSTDTQYF.

This chain connects TRBV6-1 to TRBJ1-6, with D unresolved. This CDR3 spans 13 amino acids. V dropped 1 base and J dropped 9 bases, with 7 bases sitting between them. The germline gives CDR1 MNHNS, CDR2 SASEGT. The CDR3 spells CASSEVAGSPLHF. CDR3 in DNA: TGTGCCAGCAGTGAAGTCGCGGGTTCACCCCTCCACTTT.

This rearrangement joins TRBV19 to TRBJ1-1; no firm D call. This CDR3 has 13 amino acids. With 5 bases removed from V and 0 bases from J, the gap between germline ends came to 7 bases. The germline gives CDR1 LNHDA, CDR2 SQIVND (reference sequence). The CDR3 sequence: CASSLGVNTEAFF. The CDR3 coding sequence is TGTGCCAGTAGTTTGGGCGTGAACACTGAAGCTTTCTTT. The whole variable domain, remainder taken from reference TRBV19 and TRBJ1-1, is DGGITQSPKYLFRKEGQNVTLSCEQNLNHDAMYWYRQDPGQGLRLIYYSQIVNDFQKGDIAEGYSVSREKKESFPLTVTSAQKNPTAFYLCASSLGVNTEAFFGQGTRLTVV.

This chain joins TRBV6-5 and TRBJ1-1; D gene unclear. Trimming pared 7 bases from V and 1 base from J, leaving 7 bases between. This CDR3 contains 12 residues. Germline V lookup: CDR1 MNHEY, CDR2 SVGAGI. In DNA, the CDR3 is TGTGCCAGCATCGTGGGGAACACTGAAGCTTTCTTT. This encodes CASIVGNTEAFF.

With regard to this clone: Relative to the germline gene, one junction end is altered; a read error may explain this. The CDR3 DNA follows: TGTGCCAGCAGCACCGGGGTGGGGGCCGTCTTC. It is translated as CASSTGVGAVF. The rearrangement uses TRBV25-1 and TRBJ1-2; D is perhaps TRBD1 (6 bases). The germline V gene encodes CDR1 MGHDK and CDR2 SYGVNS. This CDR3 is built from 11 residues.

The chain couples TRBV30 to TRBJ2-6, with D tentatively TRBD1 or TRBD2 (5 bases each). V lost 5 bases and J lost 1, with 15 bases in between. This CDR3 region has 16 residues. Germline-derived CDR1 and CDR2 are GTSNPN and SVGIG (reference sequence). CDR3: CAWGPGHGSGANVLTF. For the CDR3, the DNA is TGTGCCTGGGGGCCGGGGCACGGGTCTGGGGCCAACGTCCTGACTTTC.

The V and J genes are TRBV30 and TRBJ2-3; D is ambiguous. Germline-derived CDR1 and CDR2 are GTSNPN and SVGIG (reference sequence). Trimming left V 5 bases short and J 4 bases short, with 13 bases between. This CDR3 is built from 13 residues. CDR3 sequence (DNA): TGTGCCTGGGGTGCTAACCCAGCAGATACGCAGTATTTT. Protein: CAWGANPADTQYF.

This chain uses TRBV25-1 with TRBJ1-1, with TRBD1 matching over 7 bases. The CDR3 spans 13 residues. The V and J ends lost 4 bases and 8 bases, in that order; junction bases with no gene match: 7. Per germline, CDR1 MGHDK and CDR2 SYGVNS. The CDR3 is CASSVPQGREAFF. The CDR3 bases are TGTGCCAGCAGTGTCCCACAGGGGAGGGAAGCTTTCTTT.

Notes on this clone: Other DNA sequences in this sample translate to the same CDR3. The chain links TRBV7-2 to TRBJ2-1; 9 bases are a match to TRBD1. The V segment lost 1 base and the J segment 2 bases; nucleotides outside the gene matches: 0. This CDR3 comprises 15 residues. Per the germline V gene, CDR1 is SGHTA and CDR2 is FQGNSA. CDR3 region: CASSLGQGAYNEQFF. CDR3 DNA sequence: TGTGCCAGCAGCTTAGGACAGGGGGCCTACAATGAGCAGTTCTTC.

This chain connects TRBV28 to TRBJ2-3; D not certain. CDR1 and CDR2 from the germline V gene are MDHEN and SYDVKM. The CDR3 length is 12 residues. Deletions cut 8 bases from V and 0 bases from J, with 6 bases between. The CDR3 loop is CASGSSTDTQYF. The CDR3 bases are TGTGCCAGCGGGTCTAGCACAGATACGCAGTATTTT.

The chain links TRBV9 to TRBJ1-3; possibly TRBD1 for D (6 bases). Germline V gives CDR1 SGDLS, CDR2 YYNGEE. The germline V and J ends were trimmed by 0 bases and 3 bases, with 16 bases remaining between them. The CDR3 covers 17 residues. CDR3 sequence (DNA): TGTGCCAGCAGCGTAGGCGAGACAGGAGCCTTTGGAAACACCATATATTTT. It encodes CASSVGETGAFGNTIYF. Full variable domain (outside the CDR3, taken from reference TRBV9 and TRBJ1-3): DSGVTQTPKHLITATGQRVTLRCSPRSGDLSVYWYQQSLDQGLQFLIQYYNGEERAKGNILERFSAQQFPDLHSELNLSSLELGDSALYFCASSVGETGAFGNTIYFGEGSWLTVV.

The chain couples TRBV12-5 to TRBJ1-1; D perhaps matches TRBD1 (6 bases). The germline CDR1 and CDR2 sequences are LGHNT and FRNRAP. V was pared by 6 bases and J by 7 bases, with 15 bases between. The length of the CDR3 is 13 residues. CDR3 loop: CASGPQGKGEAFF. CDR3 nucleotide sequence: TGTGCTAGTGGCCCCCAGGGGAAGGGTGAAGCTTTCTTT.

The chain carries TRBV7-9 and TRBJ2-6, with 7 bases identical to TRBD1. This CDR3 comprises 18 residues. J was trimmed by 4 bases and V by 4 bases; bases with no gene match: 13. Germline V gene data show CDR1 as SEHNR and CDR2 as FQNEAQ (reference sequence). CDR3: CASSSRQGKFSGANVLTF. CDR3 DNA sequence: TGTGCCAGCAGCTCAAGACAGGGAAAATTCTCCGGGGCCAACGTCCTGACTTTC.

This clone turned up a few times. The chain couples TRBV11-2 to TRBJ2-7; possibly TRBD1 for D (6 bases). This CDR3 region has 15 residues. The V gene's germline CDR1 is SGHAT and CDR2 FQNNGV. Trimming cost V 1 base and J 0 bases, with 10 bases left between them. This chain's CDR3 is CASSLVQGSSYEQYF. CDR3 nucleotide sequence: TGTGCCAGCAGCTTAGTGCAGGGGAGCTCCTACGAGCAGTACTTC.

This sequence joins TRBV2 and TRBJ2-7; D is unresolved. Germline-derived CDR1 and CDR2 are SNHLY and FYNNEI. This CDR3 spans 13 amino acids. Trimming shortened V by 8 bases and J by 3 bases, and 14 bases separated the two germline ends. In DNA, the CDR3 is TGTGCCAGCGCCTACACACTCCTCTACGAGCAGTACTTC. Amino acid sequence: CASAYTLLYEQYF.

This clone has a single count. The chain employs TRBV6-5 and TRBJ2-1, with 7 bases aligning to TRBD1. Trimming removed 6 bases from V and 3 bases from J; junction bases left unmatched: 5. CDR3 length: 14 residues. The germline V gene encodes CDR1 MNHEY and CDR2 SVGAGI. CDR3 bases: TGTGCCAGCAGCCCGTCAGGGGGCTACAATGAGCAGTTCTTC. The encoded protein is CASSPSGGYNEQFF.

The chain couples TRBV4-3 to TRBJ2-5, with D maybe TRBD2 (5 bases). The germline CDR1 and CDR2 sequences are LGHNA and YSLEER. Trimming stripped 2 bases from V and 5 bases from J, with 15 bases between. This CDR3 is 15 amino acids long. CDR3 sequence: CASSQKEGRGETQYF. The CDR3 bases are TGCGCCAGCAGCCAAAAAGAAGGAAGAGGGGAGACCCAGTACTTC.

The V call is TRBV18, the J call TRBJ1-2; possible D gene TRBD1, 5 bases. Germline values: CDR1 KGHSH, CDR2 LQKENI. The CDR3 consists of 13 residues. V was trimmed by 3 bases and J by 3 bases, leaving 8 bases between them. The CDR3 loop is CASSPQGDYGYTF. CDR3 DNA sequence: TGTGCCAGCTCACCGCAGGGAGACTATGGCTACACCTTC.

The chain couples TRBV18 to TRBJ2-7; the D gene is possibly TRBD2 (6 bases). Germline V gives CDR1 KGHSH, CDR2 LQKENI. This CDR3 has 15 amino acids. Trimming pared 0 bases from V and 6 bases from J, leaving 15 bases between. The CDR3: CASSPPVGGSGEQYF. The CDR3 DNA reads TGTGCCAGCTCACCACCGGTAGGAGGGAGTGGCGAGCAGTACTTC.

V gene TRBV5-1 combines with J gene TRBJ2-5; D uncertain. The CDR3 runs to 16 residues. With 5 bases removed from V and 2 bases from J, the gap between germline ends came to 19 bases. Germline V gene data show CDR1 as SGHRS and CDR2 as YFSETQ. The CDR3 nucleotides are TGCGCCAGCAGATCAACCAGCCCCTTAGGTCAAGAGACCCAGTACTTC. Encoded protein: CASRSTSPLGQETQYF. Complete variable domain (other parts from reference TRBV5-1 and TRBJ2-5): KAGVTQTPRYLIKTRGQQVTLSCSPISGHRSVSWYQQTPGQGLQFLFEYFSETQRNKGNFPGRFSGRQFSNSRSEMNVSTLELGDSALYLCASRSTSPLGQETQYFGPGTRLLVL.

This clone was detected once. J is TRBJ2-3 and V is TRBV24-1, with a weak D call TRBD1 (5 bases). CDR1 and CDR2 (germline): KGHDR, SFDVKD. This CDR3 contains 13 residues. Trimming took off 6 bases at V and 2 bases at J, with 8 bases between the two ends. CDR3 DNA sequence: TGTGCCACCAGTCAGGGCTACACAGATACGCAGTATTTT. Amino acids: CATSQGYTDTQYF.

The genes are TRBV30 and TRBJ1-5; D call uncertain. Trimming pared 3 bases from V and 2 bases from J, leaving 17 bases between. Germline V gene lookup returns CDR1 GTSNPN and CDR2 SVGIG (reference sequence). The CDR3 runs 16 residues. The CDR3 nucleotides read TGTGCCTGGAGCCGCTTCGGCGGGGAGGGCAATCAGCCCCAGCATTTT. Its translation is CAWSRFGGEGNQPQHF.

The V gene is TRBV6-2 or TRBV6-3, the J gene TRBJ2-7; D unclear. CDR1 MNHEY and CDR2 SVGEGT come from the germline V gene. Between the trimmed V and J ends, which lost 0 bases and 0 bases, there was a span of 9 bases. The CDR3 loop spans 15 amino acids. CDR3 region: CASSYSFGLSYEQYF. The CDR3 coding sequence is TGTGCCAGCAGTTACTCTTTCGGGCTCTCCTACGAGCAGTACTTC.

The genes are TRBV30 and TRBJ1-1; 7 bases are shared with TRBD1. V was clipped by 6 bases and J by 6 bases; unmatched bases: 7. The germline V gene encodes CDR1 GTSNPN and CDR2 SVGIG (reference sequence). This CDR3 comprises 12 residues. The CDR3 protein is CACKNRGPEAFF. The CDR3, as DNA: TGTGCCTGCAAAAACAGGGGACCTGAAGCTTTCTTT.